The present entry profiles one T cell receptor beta chain with its context. These data originate in a study of cytomegalovirus exposure and HLA in healthy donors. The germline V gene encodes CDR1 SGHTA and CDR2 FQGNSA. This CDR3 contains 14 residues. The ends were cut back, 5 bases at V and 5 bases at J, with 16 bases in the middle. Researchers ran the PCR with 60 Vbeta and 13 Jbeta primers. Only in-frame clones appear in the TCRdb table, and some are missing; sequencing was by immunoSEQ multiplex PCR. The profile shows approximately 190,000 clones, approximately 78% of them singletons. This TCR derives from a young woman in good health and CMV-seronegative. The sample comprised PBMCs. The chain employs TRBV7-2 and TRBJ2-7; D unclear. The CDR3 spells CASSHWATPHEQYF. As DNA, the CDR3 is TGTGCCAGCAGCCACTGGGCAACCCCCCACGAGCAGTACTTC.